This T cell receptor beta chain was obtained from a study of cytomegalovirus exposure and HLA in healthy donors. As regards this clone: What it recognizes is unknown.

V was pared by 3 bases and J by 8 bases, with 8 bases of the junction left unmatched. Germline CDR1 is SGHTA and CDR2 is FQGNSA. This CDR3 comprises 16 residues. This PCR relied on a set of 60 Vbeta primers and 13 Jbeta primers. Libraries were prepared by immunoSEQ multiplex PCR; TCRdb keeps only in-frame clonotypes and omits some of them. The data hold tens of thousands of clones, with 7.6% observed a single time. Study-wide findings and caveats: Follow-up analysis found HLA locus-dependent TCR association rates, highest for DRB1 and lowest for HLA-C.

The chain employs TRBV7-2 and TRBJ2-1, with 12 positions matching TRBD2. The sequence was collected from a man between 45 and 60 years old in good health and CMV-seronegative. Sample: PBMCs. The CDR3 region is CASSFFSSGRADEQFF. The CDR3 DNA reads as TGTGCCAGCAGCTTTTTCTCTAGCGGGAGGGCGGATGAGCAGTTCTTC.